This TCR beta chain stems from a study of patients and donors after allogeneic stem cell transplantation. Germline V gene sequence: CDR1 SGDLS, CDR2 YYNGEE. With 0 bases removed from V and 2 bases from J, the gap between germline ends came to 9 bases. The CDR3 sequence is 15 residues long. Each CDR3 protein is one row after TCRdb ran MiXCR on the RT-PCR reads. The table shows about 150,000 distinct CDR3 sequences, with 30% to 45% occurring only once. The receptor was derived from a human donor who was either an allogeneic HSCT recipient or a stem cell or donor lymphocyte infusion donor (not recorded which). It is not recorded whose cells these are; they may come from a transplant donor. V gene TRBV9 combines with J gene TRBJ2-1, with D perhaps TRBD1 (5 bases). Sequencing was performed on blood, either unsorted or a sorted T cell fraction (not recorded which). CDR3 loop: CASSVEGSTYNEQFF. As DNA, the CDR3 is TGTGCCAGCAGCGTAGAGGGGTCTACCTACAATGAGCAGTTCTTC.